Sequencing of this T cell receptor beta chain was carried out in a study of CD8 T cells in ankylosing spondylitis (dated by TCRdb to about 2017). Context from the whole study: The study profiled T cell receptor beta repertoires in healthy donors and ankylosing spondylitis patients to find disease-linked TCR variants. The full study cohort was made up of 25 ankylosing spondylitis patients and approximately 100 healthy donors. Samples of peripheral blood were taken, and for ankylosing spondylitis patients, synovial fluid was collected as well. What the research found in general, with its limitations: The disease-linked clones had a CD8+ phenotype and were found at relatively low frequencies in peripheral blood. The disease-linked clones were reported as significantly enriched in matched synovial fluid samples from ankylosing spondylitis patients. Some of the motif variants had been reported before in the synovial fluid and blood of reactive arthritis patients, a finding that suggests common disease-initiation mechanisms. Blood from ankylosing spondylitis patients appeared to be characterized by a TCR beta motif made up of several highly homologous amino acid variants.

Concerning this clonotype itself: Its binding antigen is unknown. Base qualities were left out, and no much larger clone turns up one base away.

The sample was run on an Illumina HiSeq 2500. Quantitative 5'-RACE with molecular barcodes was the method used to prepare the TCR beta libraries. Turning to the authors' computational methods: A new computational method based on a probabilistic model of VDJ rearrangement was used to identify disease-linked TCR variants. TCRdb's own reprocessing of the public reads used fastp at Q25 and MiXCR and kept productive beta chains. Each CDR3 protein appears once, grouped with its most common genes and DNA. For this entry, the V and J calls and clone size follow TCRdb and not the study's own pipeline. Present in this sample are 300,000 to 350,000 distinct CDR3 sequences, less than 25% of which were seen just once. The ten largest clones capture around 3.2% of the sample. Source material: blood, either unsorted or a sorted T cell fraction (not recorded which). This clonotype was sampled from a female donor with ankylosing spondylitis or in good health (not recorded which).

In nucleotides, the sequence is TGTGCCAGCACCCTATCGCTAGCGGGAGAAAGCGAGCAGTACTTC. Translated, this gives CASTLSLAGESEQYF. The rearranged segments are TRBV6-1 and TRBJ2-7, and TRBD2 aligns with 10 junction nucleotides. The germline V and J ends show losses of 7 bases and 6 bases respectively, and no gene match explains 12 bases of the junction. The CDR1 and CDR2 encoded by the germline V gene are MNHNS and SASEGT. Including cysteine and phenylalanine, the CDR3 has 15 amino acids. The kept DNA is CDR3 alone, 45 bases in frame from the first base.